This T cell receptor (beta chain) was retrieved from a study of blood T cell repertoires in COVID-19. Overall study: Spain, Italy and the United States supplied samples that represented acute and convalescent COVID-19. PBMCs, B-cell-depleted T cells, or T cells were the source of the cDNA or gDNA that made up the material.

V lost 6 bases, J lost 4 bases, and 15 bases lay in between. The CDR3 runs 14 residues. Germline CDR1 SGHTA, CDR2 FQGNSA. Study processing details: Scientists estimated how many nucleated cells there were by amplifying reference gene primers. Measured with immunoSEQ multiplex PCR; TCRdb has only the in-frame clones, and not every one. V and J calls and clone size are copied from that table; D and trimming were computed from the DNA. The sample lists around 280,000 clones; 70% to 90% were seen once. This sequence originates from a woman aged 25-40 years who had recovered from COVID-19. The rearrangement uses TRBV7-2 and TRBJ1-1; possibly TRBD1 for D (5 bases). Source material: peripheral blood. CDR3 sequence: CASRPQAGTTEAFF. The DNA of the CDR3 is TGTGCCAGCAGACCCCAGGCGGGGACCACTGAAGCTTTCTTT.